These 19 T cell receptor beta chains were sequenced from one sample in a study of cytomegalovirus exposure and HLA in healthy donors. PCR primers comprised 60 Vbeta and 13 Jbeta primers. Data came from immunoSEQ multiplex PCR; TCRdb stores just in-frame clones and leaves some out. In the table there are 180,000 or so clones, about 10% of which are singletons. Sequencing was performed on PBMCs. The origin of the receptors is a woman in her 30s in good health and CMV-seropositive.

The chain has TRBV18 and TRBJ2-7; tentatively, D is TRBD1 (6 bases). CDR3 length equals 13 residues. V was pared by 4 bases and J by 1 base, with 8 bases between. Looked up from germline, CDR1 is KGHSH and CDR2 is LQKENI. CDR3 in DNA: TGTGCCAGCTCACGGACAGCTTCCTACGAGCAGTACTTC. Translated: CASSRTASYEQYF.

The CDR3 loop reads CASSVNSGGTSYNEQFF. In DNA form, the CDR3 reads TGTGCCAGCAGTGTTAACAGCGGGGGAACCTCTTACAATGAGCAGTTCTTC. V usage is TRBV6-1 and J usage is TRBJ2-1, with 8 bases lining up with TRBD2. V shed 4 bases, J shed 4 bases, and the junction held 12 bases outside the gene matches. The CDR3 runs 17 residues. Per germline, CDR1 MNHNS and CDR2 SASEGT.

Only a few counts were recorded for this clone. This chain connects TRBV5-1 to TRBJ1-3; D is possibly TRBD1 (6 bases). Trimming removed 3 bases at V and 0 bases at J, with 7 bases between. The CDR3 is made up of 14 amino acids. Germline lookup yields CDR1 SGHRS and CDR2 YFSETQ. CDR3 DNA sequence: TGCGCCAGCAGCTGGGACACCTCTGGAAACACCATATATTTT. It specifies CASSWDTSGNTIYF.

This clone was counted between two and nine times. V usage is TRBV18 and J usage is TRBJ2-5; D not certain. The CDR3 sequence is 13 residues long. Germline loops: CDR1 KGHSH, CDR2 LQKENI. V lost 2 bases and J 5 bases, leaving 9 bases between the germline ends. The CDR3 region has the DNA TGTGCCAGCTCACCAACGGTACAGGAGACCCAGTACTTC. Its protein is CASSPTVQETQYF.

This clone was seen a few times. This rearrangement joins TRBV18 to TRBJ2-3; unclear D gene. V lost 0 bases, J lost 6 bases, and 7 bases lay in between. This CDR3 region has 13 residues. The V gene's germline CDR1 is KGHSH and CDR2 LQKENI. As DNA, the CDR3 is TGTGCCAGCTCACCACCGATCCGGGATACGCAGTATTTT. Translation: CASSPPIRDTQYF.

The V gene is TRBV2, the J gene TRBJ1-2, with D possibly matching TRBD1 (5 bases). This CDR3 is 13 amino acids long. Germline CDR1 reads SNHLY; CDR2 reads FYNNEI. V was cut by 9 bases and J by 12 bases, with 23 bases left in between. The chain's CDR3 is CASSGAKLLGDTF. The CDR3 coding sequence is TGTGCCAGTTCAGGCGCCAAGCTATTAGGGGACACCTTC.

This sequence joins TRBV7-9 and TRBJ2-2; 15 bases are a match to TRBD2. After removal of 6 bases from V and 7 bases from J, the junction contained 9 bases not matched to a gene. The CDR3 has 17 residues. In germline, CDR1 is SEHNR, CDR2 FQNEAQ (reference sequence). CDR3 bases: TGTGCCAGCAGTTGGACTAGCGGGAGGGTTCCTCTCGGGGAGCTGTTTTTT. It encodes CASSWTSGRVPLGELFF.

This clone was counted between two and nine times. This rearrangement joins TRBV7-8 to TRBJ2-3; TRBD2 might be the D (6 bases). CDR3 length equals 18 residues. Germline assignment: CDR1 SGHVS and CDR2 FQNEAQ. V was pared by 1 base and J by 2 bases, with 19 bases between. The CDR3 spells CASSLGGLTGLTTDTQYF. Written as DNA, the CDR3 is TGTGCCAGCAGCTTAGGCGGACTCACCGGACTAACCACAGATACGCAGTATTTT.

The gene calls are TRBV5-6 and TRBJ1-6; TRBD1 matches 7 bases. The CDR3 totals 14 residues. The germline gives CDR1 SGHDT, CDR2 YYEEEE. J was trimmed by 9 bases and V by 7 bases; bases with no gene match: 10. The chain's CDR3 is CASAPGGGLSPLHF. The CDR3 bases are TGTGCCAGCGCCCCAGGGGGAGGTCTTTCACCCCTCCACTTT.

This clone was counted only a few times. The CDR3 nucleotides read TGTGCCAGCAGCCAAGACAGGGTAGGCAATGAGCAGTTCTTC. Translated: CASSQDRVGNEQFF. The gene calls are TRBV4-2 and TRBJ2-1; tentatively, D is TRBD1 (5 bases). Germline CDR1 reads LGHNA; CDR2 reads YNFKEQ. Trimming pared 0 bases from V and 6 bases from J, leaving 9 bases between. The CDR3 is made up of 14 amino acids.

This clone was seen only a few times. V is TRBV5-6 and J is TRBJ1-3; D perhaps matches TRBD1 (5 bases). This CDR3 has 15 residues. Germline CDR1 reads SGHDT; CDR2 reads YYEEEE. Deletions cut 0 bases from V and 2 bases from J, with 9 bases between. The CDR3 DNA sequence: TGTGCCAGCAGCTTGGCTGGGGCGCCTGGAAACACCATATATTTT. Residues: CASSLAGAPGNTIYF.

V usage is TRBV30 and J usage is TRBJ2-7; D unresolved. The V and J ends lost 6 bases and 3 bases respectively, with 15 bases between them. Germline-derived CDR1 and CDR2 are GTSNPN and SVGIG (reference sequence). The CDR3 runs 13 residues. CDR3 sequence reads: CACRGDPLYEQYF. CDR3 nucleotides: TGTGCCTGCAGAGGTGATCCCCTCTACGAGCAGTACTTC.

V usage is TRBV19 and J usage is TRBJ1-2; 7 bases map to TRBD1. Looked up from germline, CDR1 is LNHDA and CDR2 is SQIVND (reference sequence). Germline trimming cut 2 bases from V and 6 bases from J; bases unmatched to any gene: 3. The CDR3 length is 13 residues. The CDR3 protein is CASSIKDRDGYTF. The CDR3 nucleotides read TGTGCCAGTAGTATAAAAGACAGGGATGGCTACACCTTC.

This chain connects TRBV30 to TRBJ2-3; weak D call: TRBD1 (5 bases). V was shortened by 0 bases and J by 3 bases, with 16 bases between the two germline ends. The germline CDR1 and CDR2 sequences are GTSNPN and SVGIG (reference sequence). The CDR3 is 16 amino acids. CDR3 bases: TGTGCCTGGAGTGTGGGGCTAGGGGTGGGGACAGATACGCAGTATTTT. Its translation: CAWSVGLGVGTDTQYF. The variable domain in full, with the rest retrieved from reference TRBV30 and TRBJ2-3, is SQTIHQWPATLVQPVGSPLSLECTVEGTSNPNLYWYRQAAGRGLQLLFYSVGIGQISSEVPQNLSASRPQDRQFILSSKKLLLSDSGFYLCAWSVGLGVGTDTQYFGPGTRLTVL.

The chain links TRBV6-1 to TRBJ1-6, with D maybe TRBD1 (5 bases). The CDR3 has 17 residues. From germline, CDR1 is MNHNS and CDR2 SASEGT. Trimming left V 3 bases short and J 0 bases short, with 12 bases between. The CDR3 reads CASSDKGPSSYNSPLHF. DNA for the CDR3: TGTGCCAGCAGTGATAAGGGGCCGAGCTCCTATAATTCACCCCTCCACTTT.

This clone was counted a few times. The chain joins TRBV18 to TRBJ1-2; D is unresolved. The CDR3 is 14 residues long. CDR1 KGHSH and CDR2 LQKENI come from the germline V gene. The V gene lost 4 bases and the J gene lost 0 bases, with 9 bases spanning the gap. The CDR3: CASSQAATNYGYTF. The CDR3 region has the DNA TGTGCCAGCTCACAGGCAGCGACTAACTATGGCTACACCTTC.

Concerning this clone: This sample includes further DNA sequences coding for the same CDR3. The chain carries TRBV27 and TRBJ1-4, with D possibly matching TRBD1 (6 bases). V was shortened by 6 bases and J by 5 bases, with 13 bases between the two germline ends. Germline V gene sequence: CDR1 MNHEY, CDR2 SMNVEV (reference sequence). The length of the CDR3 is 14 residues. CDR3: CASRWTATNEKLFF. The CDR3 DNA follows: TGTGCCAGCAGATGGACAGCTACAAATGAAAAACTGTTTTTT.

The chain employs TRBV6-6 and TRBJ1-4; the match to TRBD1 covers 7 bases. After removal of 5 bases from V and 7 bases from J, the junction contained 7 bases not matched to a gene. This CDR3 has 14 residues. Germline values: CDR1 MNHNY, CDR2 SVGAGI (reference sequence). In DNA, the CDR3 is TGTGCCAGCAGTCCACAGGGGATCAGTGAAAAACTGTTTTTT. Its protein is CASSPQGISEKLFF.

The gene calls are TRBV6-1 and TRBJ1-2, with TRBD1 identical over 10 bases. V lost 2 bases to trimming and J lost 4 bases; unmatched junction nucleotides: 7. Germline values: CDR1 MNHNS, CDR2 SASEGT. The CDR3 has 16 amino acids. CDR3 DNA sequence: TGTGCCAGCAGTGAATTCCGGACAGGGGGGTTCTATGGCTACACCTTC. Translating it yields CASSEFRTGGFYGYTF.